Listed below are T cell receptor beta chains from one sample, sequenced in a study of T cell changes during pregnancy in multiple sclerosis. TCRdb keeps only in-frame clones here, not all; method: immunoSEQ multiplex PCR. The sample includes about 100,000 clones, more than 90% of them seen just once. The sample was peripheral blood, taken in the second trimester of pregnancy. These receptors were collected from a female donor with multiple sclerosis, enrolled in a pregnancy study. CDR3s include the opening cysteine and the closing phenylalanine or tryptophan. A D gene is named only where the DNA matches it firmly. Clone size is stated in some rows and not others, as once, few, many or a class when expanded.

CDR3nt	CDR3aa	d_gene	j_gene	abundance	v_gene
TGTGCCAGCAGTGTAAGCGGGACAGGCCCTGTGGGAAAACTGTTTTTT	CASSVSGTGPVGKLFF	TRBD1	TRBJ1-4	-	TRBV25-1
TGTGCCAGCAGTTACGCCTTGGTAGCGGAGCAGTACTTC	CASSYALVAEQYF	-	TRBJ2-7	-	TRBV6-5
TGTGCCAGTAGTATGGCAGGGGGCAATGAGCAGTTCTTC	CASSMAGGNEQFF	TRBD1	TRBJ2-1	-	TRBV19
TGTGCCAGCAGTTACGTAAGCGGGAGGGCCAAAGAGACCCAGTACTTC	CASSYVSGRAKETQYF	TRBD2	TRBJ2-5	-	TRBV6-6
TGCGCCAGCAGCCCGGGACTAGCGGGAGGGATTGCCAAAAACATTCAGTACTTC	CASSPGLAGGIAKNIQYF	TRBD2	TRBJ2-4	-	TRBV5-1
TGTGCCAGCAGCTTGGAGGCTCGTTTACTAGCGGGAGTAGGTGAGCAGTTCTTC	CASSLEARLLAGVGEQFF	TRBD2	TRBJ2-1	once	TRBV5-6
TGCAGAGCCCAGGGCGGGGTTGGGGCTTTCTTT	CRAQGGVGAFF	-	TRBJ1-1	few	TRBV29-1
TGTGCCACCAGCAGAGTTCTGAGAGGAAGCGGGAGAGGAGAGCAGTTCTTC	CATSRVLRGSGRGEQFF	TRBD2	TRBJ2-1	-	TRBV15
TGTGCCATCAGTGAAAAGCGGGACGCCTACGAGCAGTACTTC	CAISEKRDAYEQYF	TRBD2	TRBJ2-7	-	TRBV10-3
TGTGCCAGCAGCTTAGACTTCAGCGGGAGCTCCTACGAGCAGTACTTC	CASSLDFSGSSYEQYF	TRBD2	TRBJ2-7	-	TRBV11-2
TGTGCCAGCAGCTCTGGACAAGGAGCCTACGAGCAGTACTTC	CASSSGQGAYEQYF	-	TRBJ2-7	-	TRBV7-9
TGTGCCAGCAGCTGGGACAGGCAAGGCGAGCAGTACTTC	CASSWDRQGEQYF	TRBD1	TRBJ2-7	-	TRBV14
TGCAGCGTGACAACAGGGGCAGCGGGGGTCACTGAAGCTTTCTTT	CSVTTGAAGVTEAFF	TRBD1	TRBJ1-1	-	TRBV29-1
TGTGCCTGGGGCCCGAGCGGGAGTTTTCATTTCTTC	CAWGPSGSFHFF	TRBD2	TRBJ2-1	few	TRBV30
TGTGCCAGCAGCCTGGGGGGGGAGCAGTACTTC	CASSLGGEQYF	TRBD2	TRBJ2-7	-	TRBV27
TGTGCCAGCAGCCCTACAGGGGGTGGCACAGATACGCAGTATTTT	CASSPTGGGTDTQYF	TRBD1	TRBJ2-3	-	TRBV5-4
TGTGCCAGTAGTACACGGGGGGCAGCTAGATCCTACGAGCAGTACTTC	CASSTRGAARSYEQYF	-	TRBJ2-7	-	TRBV19
TGTGCCAGCCGGGACAGGGACACTGAAGCTTTCTTT	CASRDRDTEAFF	TRBD1	TRBJ1-1	-	TRBV5-4
TGTGCCAGCAGTTTCGACAGGGGAAGAGATCAGCCCCAGCATTTT	CASSFDRGRDQPQHF	TRBD1	TRBJ1-5	few	TRBV6-1
TGTGCCAGCAGCTCAACAGGGGGGGCTTTCTTT	CASSSTGGAFF	TRBD1	TRBJ1-1	-	TRBV28
TGTGCCAGCAGTCCCTGGACGGGGAGCGTTGCCTCCTACAATGAGCAGTTCTTC	CASSPWTGSVASYNEQFF	-	TRBJ2-1	-	TRBV27
TGCGCCAGCAGCCGTGCCGGGGGGGGTGATCAGCCCCAGCATTTT	CASSRAGGGDQPQHF	-	TRBJ1-5	-	TRBV4-1
TGTGCCAGCAGACCTCTCCTAGTATCCTACAATGAGCAGTTCTTC	CASRPLLVSYNEQFF	-	TRBJ2-1	-	TRBV6-1
TGTGCCAGCACCAGAACAGGGGGGGAGACTGAAGCTTTCTTT	CASTRTGGETEAFF	TRBD1	TRBJ1-1	-	TRBV6-5
TGCGCCAGCAGCCAAGAGTTAGGGCCCCCGGGAAGTGCTTTCTTT	CASSQELGPPGSAFF	-	TRBJ1-1	-	TRBV4-3
TGTGCCAGCAGCTCCTCGGGACTAGCGGGAGCGTTGAATGAGCAGTTCTTC	CASSSSGLAGALNEQFF	TRBD2	TRBJ2-1	-	TRBV7-8
TGTGCCAGCAGCTTAGATGTTGGGCTAGCGGGAAACCCTCGCTACGAGCAGTACTTC	CASSLDVGLAGNPRYEQYF	TRBD2	TRBJ2-7	-	TRBV7-2
TGTGCCAGCTCAGGATTGGGACACGAGAACACTGAAGCTTTCTTT	CASSGLGHENTEAFF	-	TRBJ1-1	-	TRBV18
TGTGCCAGCAGTCTCCAGGGCCCCTATGGCTACACCTTC	CASSLQGPYGYTF	-	TRBJ1-2	few	TRBV28
TGTGCCAGTAGTAGGAGGGACGGCTCTGGAAACACCATATATTTT	CASSRRDGSGNTIYF	-	TRBJ1-3	-	TRBV19
TGTGCCAGTAGACTAGCGGGAGCGGGACCAGATACGCAGTATTTT	CASRLAGAGPDTQYF	TRBD2	TRBJ2-3	-	TRBV19
TGTGCCAGCAGCTTATCGGGGGAAGCTTTCTTT	CASSLSGEAFF	-	TRBJ1-1	-	TRBV13
TGTGCCGCTGGGCCCCTCAGGGCGGGGGAGCAGTACTTC	CAAGPLRAGEQYF	-	TRBJ2-7	-	TRBV12-2
TGTGCCACCAGCAGAGGAGACACGGCAACTTCGGCCACCGGGGAGCTGTTTTTT	CATSRGDTATSATGELFF	-	TRBJ2-2	-	TRBV15
TGTGCCAGCAGTTACCATGGGCAGGCTGGGGAGGCTTTCTTT	CASSYHGQAGEAFF	-	TRBJ1-1	-	TRBV6-5
TGTGCCAGCAGCCCCGAAATAGGACAGGGAAGCTATGGCTACACCTTC	CASSPEIGQGSYGYTF	TRBD1	TRBJ1-2	-	TRBV5-6
TGTGCCAGCAGCTACGGACTAGCTCCCGGGGAGCTGTTTTTT	CASSYGLAPGELFF	TRBD2	TRBJ2-2	-	TRBV7-8
TGTGCCAGCAGTGTAGACGAGCAGTACTTC	CASSVDEQYF	-	TRBJ2-7	-	TRBV25-1
TGCGCCAGCAGCCAACCGGGGTTCTGGGCTGAAGCTTTCTTT	CASSQPGFWAEAFF	-	TRBJ1-1	-	TRBV4-1
TGTGCCAGCAGCTTGGCTCTCGGGACAGGGAGATTAACCGGGGAGCTGTTTTTT	CASSLALGTGRLTGELFF	TRBD1	TRBJ2-2	-	TRBV5-6
TGTGCCAGCAGTTCCTACCGGGGGGGGACTAGCGGGAGGGCAGTAGGGCAAGAGACCCAGTACTTC	CASSSYRGGTSGRAVGQETQYF	TRBD2	TRBJ2-5	few	TRBV28
TGTGCCAGCAGCTTTGCGTCGACAGCGAATCAGCCCCAGCATTTT	CASSFASTANQPQHF	-	TRBJ1-5	-	TRBV5-8
TGCGCCAGCAGCCACGACCCACAGGAACGGAACACTGAAGCTTTCTTT	CASSHDPQERNTEAFF	-	TRBJ1-1	-	TRBV4-1
TGTGCCAGCAGTCCCTTTTTGGGTGGACAGGGAGGCGCTGGGGCCAACGTCCTGACTTTC	CASSPFLGGQGGAGANVLTF	TRBD1	TRBJ2-6	once	TRBV28
TGTGCCAGCAGTGAAACTTCAGGGCGAAATGGCATTCAGTACTTC	CASSETSGRNGIQYF	-	TRBJ2-4	-	TRBV6-1
TGTGCCATCAGTGAGTCAGGCTCGGGGGAGACCCAGTACTTC	CAISESGSGETQYF	-	TRBJ2-5	-	TRBV10-3
TGCGCCAGCAGCTTGGCCAGGAACACTGAAGCTTTCTTT	CASSLARNTEAFF	-	TRBJ1-1	-	TRBV5-1
TGTGCCAGCAGTGAAGGACAGGGAGAAGAGACCCAGTACTTC	CASSEGQGEETQYF	TRBD1	TRBJ2-5	-	TRBV2
TGTGCCAGCAGTTCTGACAGGGCGAGTGGCTACACCTTC	CASSSDRASGYTF	TRBD1	TRBJ1-2	-	TRBV27
TGTGCCAGCAGCGGAGGGCCCTCCTACAATGAGCAGTTCTTC	CASSGGPSYNEQFF	-	TRBJ2-1	-	TRBV2
TGTGCCGGTCGGGGACAGGGATTGGAGACCCAGTACTTC	CAGRGQGLETQYF	TRBD1	TRBJ2-5	-	TRBV28
TGTGCCAGCGTTTCATCCTGGGCGGGACCTCCCACAGATACGCAGTATTTT	CASVSSWAGPPTDTQYF	-	TRBJ2-3	-	TRBV27